The T cell receptor (beta chain) described here comes from a study of blood T cell repertoires in COVID-19. In the study overall: Acute and convalescent COVID-19 samples came from the United States, Italy and Spain. Nucleic acid was either cDNA or gDNA, and it came from T cells, B-cell-depleted T cells, or PBMCs.

This clone was observed a handful of times. The CDR3 sequence is 14 residues long. Germline-derived CDR1 and CDR2 are SGDLS and YYNGEE. The ends were cut back, 3 bases at V and 10 bases at J, with 17 bases in the middle. Original methodology: Nucleated cell counts were estimated from reference gene primer amplification. Measured with immunoSEQ multiplex PCR; TCRdb has only the in-frame clones, and not every one. V and J calls and clone size are given by that table; D and trimming were obtained from the DNA. The sample contains more than 90,000 clones, approximately 83% of which appear only once. The receptor comes from a woman aged 70-85 years with acute or convalescent COVID-19. Sequencing used peripheral blood. This chain connects TRBV9 to TRBJ2-1, with a tentative D call TRBD2 (6 bases). CDR3 bases: TGTGCCAGCAGCGGGGGGGACGTCTCAATCGAGCAGTTCTTC. Encoded protein: CASSGGDVSIEQFF.